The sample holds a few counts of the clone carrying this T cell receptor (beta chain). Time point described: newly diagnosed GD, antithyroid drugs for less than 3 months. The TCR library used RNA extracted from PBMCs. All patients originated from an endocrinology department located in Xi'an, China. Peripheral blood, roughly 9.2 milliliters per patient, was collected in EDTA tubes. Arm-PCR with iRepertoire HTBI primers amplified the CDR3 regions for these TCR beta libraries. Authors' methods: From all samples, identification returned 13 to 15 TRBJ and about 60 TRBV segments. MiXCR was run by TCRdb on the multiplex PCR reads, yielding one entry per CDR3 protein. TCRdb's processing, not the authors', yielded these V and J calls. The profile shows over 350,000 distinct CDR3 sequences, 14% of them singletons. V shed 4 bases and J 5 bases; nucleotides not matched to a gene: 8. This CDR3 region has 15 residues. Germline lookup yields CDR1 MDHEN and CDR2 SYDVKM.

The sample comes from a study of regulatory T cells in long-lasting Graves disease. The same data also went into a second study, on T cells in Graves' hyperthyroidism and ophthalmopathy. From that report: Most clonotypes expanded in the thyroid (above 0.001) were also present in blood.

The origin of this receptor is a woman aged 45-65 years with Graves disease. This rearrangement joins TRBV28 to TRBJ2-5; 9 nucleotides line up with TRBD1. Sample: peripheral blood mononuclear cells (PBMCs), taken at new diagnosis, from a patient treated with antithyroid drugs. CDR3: CASSSGQGTMETQYF. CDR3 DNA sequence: TGTGCCAGCAGTTCGGGACAGGGTACGATGGAGACCCAGTACTTC.